This T cell receptor beta chain was obtained from a study of graft-versus-host responses after intestinal transplantation. As for the study in general: Isolated intestinal, liver-intestinal, or multivisceral transplants had been given to the recipients. All of the recipients had induction that used anti-thymocyte globulin, then tacrolimus and steroids for about 3 years. Study-wide results and caveats: Marrow from the recipient contained GvH clones, some of which had appeared first in ileum or blood. Peak circulating GvH clone levels tracked with early post-transplant HvG declines.

On this clone: What it recognizes is unknown.

The junction had 6 bases not matched to a gene; V was cut back by 3 bases and J by 5 bases. Germline-derived CDR1 and CDR2 are SGHTA and FQGNSA. The CDR3 sequence is 15 residues long. Assay: immunoSEQ multiplex PCR; the TCRdb copy retains only in-frame clones and omits some. The data contain about 110,000 clones, roughly 86% of them singletons. Source: unstimulated CD4+ T cells sorted from spleen or lymph node cells, taken before transplant. The rearrangement links TRBV7-2 to TRBJ2-1, with 8 bases that match TRBD2. This sequence was found in a human donor who was the organ donor for an intestinal transplant. DNA for the CDR3: TGTGCCAGCAGCTTGTTCAGCGGGGGCCACAATGAGCAGTTCTTC. Protein sequence: CASSLFSGGHNEQFF.